The entry below describes one TCR beta chain. The CDR3 spans 13 residues. Germline-derived CDR1 and CDR2 are SNHLY and FYNNEI. Trimming left V 5 bases short and J 1 base short, with 8 bases between. Sequencing was performed with immunoSEQ multiplex PCR; in TCRdb, only in-frame clones are kept and a portion is missing. The top ten hold less than 0.065% of the sample, which has about 610,000 clones, 95% to 98% seen once. In the CD4+ fraction, cells were divided into CD45RA+ naive and CD45RA-negative memory subsets. The entry originates in a study of shared clonotypes between healthy human individuals. The sequenced material came from naive CD4+ T cells sorted from blood. Subset of the sample: CD45RA+ positively selected. The V call is TRBV2, the J call TRBJ2-5; perhaps TRBD2 as D (5 bases). This sequence was found in a woman aged 25 to 39 in good health. The CDR3 bases are TGTGCCAGCAGTTGGACTCCCCAAGAGACCCAGTACTTC. Amino acid sequence: CASSWTPQETQYF. The variable domain in full, completed from reference TRBV2 and TRBJ2-5, reads EPEVTQTPSHQVTQMGQEVILRCVPISNHLYFYWYRQILGQKVEFLVSFYNNEISEKSEIFDDQFSVERPDGSNFTLKIRSTKLEDSAMYFCASSWTPQETQYFGPGTRLLVL.